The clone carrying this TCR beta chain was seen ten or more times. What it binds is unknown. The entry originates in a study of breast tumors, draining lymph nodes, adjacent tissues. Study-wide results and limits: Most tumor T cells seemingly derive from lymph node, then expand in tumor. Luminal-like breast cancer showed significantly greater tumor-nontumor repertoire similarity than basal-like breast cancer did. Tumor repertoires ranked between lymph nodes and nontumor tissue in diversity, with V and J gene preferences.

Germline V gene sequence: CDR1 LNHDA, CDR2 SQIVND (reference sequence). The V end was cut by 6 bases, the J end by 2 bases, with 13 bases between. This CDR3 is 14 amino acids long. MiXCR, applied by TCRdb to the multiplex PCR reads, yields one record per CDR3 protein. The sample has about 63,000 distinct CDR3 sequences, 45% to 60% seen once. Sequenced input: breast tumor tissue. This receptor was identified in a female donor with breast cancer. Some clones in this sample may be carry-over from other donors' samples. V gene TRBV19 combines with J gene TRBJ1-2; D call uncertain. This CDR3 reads CASRKDEENYGYTF. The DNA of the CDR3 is TGTGCCAGTAGAAAGGACGAGGAGAACTATGGCTACACCTTC.